These 2 T cell receptor beta chains were sequenced from one sample in a study of T cell responses to AZD1222 COVID-19 vaccine. Clones were read by immunoSEQ multiplex PCR, and TCRdb kept only the in-frame ones, dropping some. The sample includes around 100,000 clones, around 90% of them seen just once. This sample comprised peripheral blood, obtained on day 0 of AZD1222 vaccination. Every receptor here comes from an adult in good health.

This chain links TRBV5-6 with TRBJ1-1; D is perhaps TRBD1 (5 bases). CDR1 and CDR2 from the germline V gene are SGHDT and YYEEEE. The V end was cut by 5 bases, the J end by 1 base, with 15 bases between. This CDR3 has 15 residues. In DNA form, the CDR3 reads TGTGCCAGCAGACACCCCAGGGTCCGGAACACTGAAGCTTTCTTT. It is translated as CASRHPRVRNTEAFF.

CDR3 region: CASSVLWGPDTQYF. CDR3 in DNA: TGTGCCAGCAGCGTCCTGTGGGGCCCAGATACGCAGTATTTT. The chain employs TRBV9 and TRBJ2-3; tentative D call: TRBD1 (5 bases). CDR3 length: 14 residues. The germline V gene has CDR1 SGDLS and CDR2 YYNGEE. V was cut by 2 bases and J by 4 bases, with 11 bases left in between. Full variable domain (outside the CDR3, taken from reference TRBV9 and TRBJ2-3): DSGVTQTPKHLITATGQRVTLRCSPRSGDLSVYWYQQSLDQGLQFLIQYYNGEERAKGNILERFSAQQFPDLHSELNLSSLELGDSALYFCASSVLWGPDTQYFGPGTRLTVL.